The clone carrying this T cell receptor beta chain appeared many times. The data derive from a study of regulatory T cells in long-lasting Graves disease. Time point meaning: newly diagnosed GD, antithyroid drugs for less than 3 months. From RNA extracted from PBMCs, the TCR library was made. Each of the patients was recruited from an endocrinology department situated in Xi'an, China. CDR1 and CDR2 (germline): MNHEY, SVGAGI. V dropped 2 bases and J dropped 1 base, with 5 bases sitting between them. The CDR3 totals 13 residues. Libraries of TCR beta came from iRepertoire HTBI primers plus Arm-PCR of CDR3 regions. MiXCR, run by TCRdb on the multiplex PCR reads, gives a single entry per CDR3 protein. Of approximately 440,000 distinct CDR3 sequences in the sample, roughly 15% were seen once. These data were also reused for a study on T cells in Graves' hyperthyroidism and ophthalmopathy. Per that paper: Within blood appeared most thyroid clonotypes that had expanded above 0.001.

This sequence was found in a man aged 40-55 years with Graves disease. The rearrangement links TRBV6-5 to TRBJ2-5, with D unresolved. Sequenced material: peripheral blood mononuclear cells (PBMCs), taken at new diagnosis, from a patient treated with antithyroid drugs. CDR3 nucleotide sequence: TGTGCCAGCAGTTACAGGCTCCAAGAGACCCAGTACTTC. Protein product: CASSYRLQETQYF.